Included here is one TCR beta chain sequence, with context. This specimen comes from a study of blood T cell repertoires in COVID-19. The study recruited people aged about 18 to 95 years across approximately 24 US areas. Only in-frame clones appear in the TCRdb table, and some are missing; sequencing was by immunoSEQ multiplex PCR. The sample holds about 63,000 clones, approximately 78% seen once. V lost 4 bases, J lost 5 bases, and 12 bases lay in between. The CDR3 has 13 amino acids. The V gene's germline CDR1 is SGHRS and CDR2 YFSETQ. The V and J genes are TRBV5-1 and TRBJ1-1; no definite D call. The sample was PBMCs or T cells enriched from blood (not recorded which). The clonotype originates from a woman aged 40 to 55 with acute COVID-19. The CDR3 coding sequence is TGCGCCAGCAGCAAGAGGGTGGAGACTGAAGCTTTCTTT. This gives the protein CASSKRVETEAFF.